One sample yielded the 20 T cell receptor beta chains listed below, sequenced in a study of metastatic and nonmetastatic thyroid tumors. Thyroid surgery took place with no prior treatment in any patient. TCRdb re-analyzed the PCR reads through MiXCR. The table shows 30,000 to 35,000 clones, with about 21% occurring only once. The sample consisted of tumor tissue. These receptors were taken from a male donor with papillary thyroid cancer or a benign thyroid nodule (not recorded which). Some clones in this sample may be carry-over from other donors' samples.

This clone was recorded many times. The V and J genes are TRBV10-3 and TRBJ2-6, with unresolved D. Germline assignment: CDR1 ENHRY and CDR2 SYGVKD. The V and J ends lost 5 bases and 1 base respectively, with 0 bases between them. This CDR3 region has 12 residues. As DNA, the CDR3 is TGTGCCATCAGTTCTGGGGCCAACGTCCTGACTTTC. Encoded protein: CAISSGANVLTF.

This clone occurred a few times. Its ends do not fully match the called genes, so a read error is possible. The V gene is TRBV2, the J gene TRBJ1-1; a possible D gene is TRBD1 (5 bases). Per germline, CDR1 SNHLY and CDR2 FYNNEI. The CDR3 length is 15 residues. Here the CDR3 reads CASSEAGGPTTEAFF. The CDR3 bases are TGTGCCAGTAGTGAAGCGGGGGGACCTACGACTGAAGCTTTCTTT.

The table lists this clone with many counts. The J gene is TRBJ1-5, the V gene TRBV4-3, with D hard to call. The CDR3 runs to 15 residues. Germline lookup yields CDR1 LGHNA and CDR2 YSLEER. The ends were cut back, 0 bases at V and 3 bases at J, with 9 bases in the middle. CDR3 residues: CASSQDGSSNQPQHF. CDR3 coding DNA: TGCGCCAGCAGCCAAGATGGCAGCTCCAATCAGCCCCAGCATTTT.

This clone was observed at least ten times. The genes are TRBV10-1 and TRBJ2-2; D is undetermined. V gave up 2 bases and J gave up 4 bases, with 8 bases separating them. This CDR3 spans 14 amino acids. Germline CDR1 is WNHNN and CDR2 is SYGVQD (reference sequence). The CDR3, as DNA: TGCGCCAGCAGTGAGGGGGTGGGCACCGGGGAGCTGTTTTTT. It translates to CASSEGVGTGELFF.

This chain uses TRBV20-1 with TRBJ1-2, with D perhaps TRBD1 (6 bases). CDR1 and CDR2 from the germline V gene are DFQATT and SNEGSKA (reference sequence). The CDR3 runs to 12 residues. V lost 5 bases and J lost 3, with 10 bases in between. CDR3 amino acids: CSAGDTDYGYTF. Written as DNA, the CDR3 is TGCAGTGCTGGGGACACCGACTATGGCTACACCTTC.

This clone showed up many times. The chain links TRBV4-3 to TRBJ2-5; unclear D gene. The CDR3 covers 14 residues. CDR1 is LGHNA, CDR2 YSLEER, per germline. Trimming cost V 1 base and J 2 bases, with 8 bases left between them. In nucleotides, the CDR3 is TGCGCCAGCAGCCAAGCATACCCGCAAGAGACCCAGTACTTC. Amino acids: CASSQAYPQETQYF.

At least ten counts were recorded for this clone. Other nucleotide sequences from this sample produce the same CDR3. V and J are TRBV29-1 and TRBJ1-1; TRBD1 aligns across 7 bases. V lost 7 bases to trimming and J lost 0 bases; unmatched junction nucleotides: 14. Germline values: CDR1 SQVTM, CDR2 ANQGSEA. The CDR3 extends over 16 amino acids. CDR3 loop: CSARRDSFIMNTEAFF. In DNA, the CDR3 is TGCAGCGCCCGCCGGGACAGCTTTATTATGAACACTGAAGCTTTCTTT.

Comments on this clone: One end of the junction does not line up with germline, which may come from a read error. The V and J genes are TRBV11-1 and TRBJ2-3, with TRBD1 matching 9 bases. CDR1 and CDR2 from the germline V gene are SGHAT and FQDESV (reference sequence). The CDR3 is 16 residues long. The CDR3 DNA sequence: TGTGCCAGCATCTTACAGACAGGGGGTATTACAGATACGCAGTATTTT. Amino acids: CASILQTGGITDTQYF.

V and J are TRBV3-1 and TRBJ1-5; no definite D call. There are 13 residues in the CDR3. Germline assignment: CDR1 LGHDT and CDR2 YNNKEL (reference sequence). The germline V and J ends were trimmed by 1 base and 9 bases, with 10 bases remaining between them. CDR3: CASSQALVGPQHF. The DNA of the CDR3 is TGTGCCAGCAGCCAAGCCCTCGTGGGGCCCCAGCATTTT.

The chain couples TRBV11-1 to TRBJ2-1, with 11 bases lining up with TRBD2. With 4 bases clipped from V and 10 bases from J, the junction kept 9 bases outside the gene matches. Per the germline V gene, CDR1 is SGHAT and CDR2 is FQDESV (reference sequence). CDR3 length: 15 amino acids. CDR3 amino acids: CASSYISGTSGEQFF. The CDR3 DNA follows: TGTGCCAGCAGCTATATATCCGGGACTAGCGGAGAGCAGTTCTTC.

This clone was seen ten or more times. This may stem from a read error, because a much larger clone lies one nucleotide away. The chain uses TRBV6-2 or TRBV6-3 and TRBJ2-1; 11 bases map to TRBD2. Germline V gene data show CDR1 as MNHEY and CDR2 as SVGEGT. Trimming cost V 7 bases and J 9 bases; bases outside gene matches: 14. The CDR3 extends over 16 amino acids. The CDR3 nucleotides read TGTGCCAGCACCATAACGGGACTAGCGGAAGGTGTTGAGCAGTTCTTC. This translates into CASTITGLAEGVEQFF.

By share, this clone counts as medium-sized (0.01 to 0.1%). The CDR3 coding sequence is TGTGCCAGCAGTTTCGAAAGGACACTACGTGAGCAGTACTTC. Translating gives CASSFERTLREQYF. The chain has TRBV6-2 or TRBV6-3 and TRBJ2-7, with TRBD1 as a possible D gene (5 bases). Deletions cut 4 bases from V and 7 bases from J, with 17 bases between. CDR3 length equals 14 residues. The germline V gene has CDR1 MNHEY and CDR2 SVGEGT.

This clone was counted a few times. This may be a read error, as it is one base from a much larger clone. The same CDR3 is also encoded by other DNA sequences in this sample. The V call is TRBV7-7, the J call TRBJ2-3; 9 nucleotides agree with TRBD2. The CDR3 consists of 14 residues. CDR1 and CDR2 from the germline V gene are SSHAT and FNYEAQ (reference sequence). CDR3 residues: CASSFSGSPDTQYF. In DNA form, the CDR3 reads TGTGCTAGCAGCTTTAGCGGGAGTCCAGATACACAGTATTTT.

The sample holds many counts of this clone. The chain recombines TRBV4-3 with TRBJ2-3; perhaps TRBD2 as D (5 bases). In germline, CDR1 is LGHNA, CDR2 YSLEER. The CDR3 is made up of 17 amino acids. V lost 0 bases and J 2 bases, leaving 15 bases between the germline ends. DNA of the CDR3: TGCGCCAGCAGCCAAGACCCTAGCTCACTTTTCACAGATACGCAGTATTTT. Protein product: CASSQDPSSLFTDTQYF.

V and J are TRBV7-4 and TRBJ1-2, with 8 nucleotides matching TRBD1. The CDR3 runs to 12 residues. CDR1 is SGHVT, CDR2 SQSDAQ, per germline. Germline trimming cut 6 bases from V and 7 bases from J; bases unmatched to any gene: 4. CDR3 sequence reads: CASSQQGGGYTF. CDR3 bases: TGTGCCAGCAGTCAACAGGGGGGTGGCTACACCTTC.

This chain uses TRBV5-1 with TRBJ2-3; perhaps TRBD1 as D (5 bases). V dropped 0 bases and J dropped 2 bases, with 7 bases sitting between them. CDR1 is SGHRS, CDR2 YFSETQ, per germline. The CDR3 has 14 amino acids. This chain's CDR3 is CASSLGQHTDTQYF. For the CDR3, the DNA is TGCGCCAGCAGCTTGGGACAGCACACAGATACGCAGTATTTT.

This clone was seen a few times. This sequence may be a read error, since a much larger clone differs from it by one base. V usage is TRBV6-5 and J usage is TRBJ2-2; D is possibly TRBD1 (6 bases). Per the germline V gene, CDR1 is MNHEY and CDR2 is SVGAGI. This CDR3 contains 15 residues. The CDR3 spells CAGSLRGSYTGELFF. The CDR3 DNA reads TGTGCCGGCAGTTTAAGGGGGTCGTACACCGGGGAGCTGTTTTTT.

The chain uses TRBV20-1 and TRBJ2-7; possibly TRBD2 for D (5 bases). The CDR3 covers 17 residues. V was clipped by 0 bases and J by 3 bases, with 21 bases between them. In germline, CDR1 is DFQATT, CDR2 SNEGSKA (reference sequence). CDR3 sequence reads: CSAREGIGRARGYEQYF. Written as DNA, the CDR3 is TGCAGTGCTAGAGAGGGGATTGGGCGGGCACGAGGCTACGAGCAGTACTTC.

This clone was counted only a few times. The junction departs from the called germline gene at one end, perhaps through a read error. V and J are TRBV6-1 and TRBJ2-2; D possibly matches TRBD1 or TRBD2 (5 bases each). Germline V gene lookup returns CDR1 MNHNS and CDR2 SASEGT. CDR3 length: 15 residues. DNA for the CDR3: TGTGCCAGCAGCGAAGGGGCGGGGAACACCGGGGAGCTGTTTTTT. Translating it yields CASSEGAGNTGELFF.

This clone was recorded a few times. Lacking the conserved final phenylalanine or tryptophan, this CDR3 likely reflects a read error. The rearrangement uses TRBV7-3 and TRBJ2-2; no clear D. This CDR3 has 13 residues. Germline V gene data show CDR1 as SGHTA and CDR2 as FQGTGA. The CDR3 sequence: CANSSTPDGELFL. DNA for the CDR3: TGTGCCAACAGCTCCACACCGGACGGGGAGCTGTTTCTT.